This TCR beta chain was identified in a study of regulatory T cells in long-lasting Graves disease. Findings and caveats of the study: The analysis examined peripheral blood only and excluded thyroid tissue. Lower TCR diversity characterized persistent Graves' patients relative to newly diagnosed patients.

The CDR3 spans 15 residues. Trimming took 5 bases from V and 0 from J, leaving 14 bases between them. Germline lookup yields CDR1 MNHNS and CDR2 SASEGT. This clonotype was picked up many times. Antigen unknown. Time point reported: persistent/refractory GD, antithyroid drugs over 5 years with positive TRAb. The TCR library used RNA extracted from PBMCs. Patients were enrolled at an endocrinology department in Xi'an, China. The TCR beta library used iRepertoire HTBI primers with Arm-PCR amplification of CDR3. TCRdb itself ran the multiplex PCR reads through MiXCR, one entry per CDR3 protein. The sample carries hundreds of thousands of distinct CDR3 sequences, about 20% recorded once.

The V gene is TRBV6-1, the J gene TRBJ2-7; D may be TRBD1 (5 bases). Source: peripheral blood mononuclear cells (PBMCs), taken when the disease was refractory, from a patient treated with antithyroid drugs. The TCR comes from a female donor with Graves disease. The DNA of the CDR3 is TGTGCCAGCAGTCCTTCTCCGACAGTCTCCTACGAGCAGTACTTC. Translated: CASSPSPTVSYEQYF.